Listed here are 2 T cell receptor beta chains from one sample, sequenced in a study of T cell responses to AZD1222 COVID-19 vaccine. This table comes from immunoSEQ multiplex PCR, and its TCRdb copy is limited to in-frame clones, with some not included. The sample yields roughly 56,000 clones, around 81% seen once. The material sequenced was peripheral blood, taken 28 days after the second AZD1222 dose. The receptors stem from an adult who received the AZD1222 COVID-19 vaccine.

The rearrangement uses TRBV21-1 and TRBJ2-7; the D segment call TRBD2 is taken from the table without a DNA check. TRBV21-1 is a known pseudogene. CDR3 size: 15 residues. The CDR3 here is CAGPPPSGELSEQYF. CDR3 bases: TGTGCCGGCCCCCCCCCTTCCGGGGAGTTAAGTGAGCAGTACTTC.

This rearrangement joins TRBV7-2 to TRBJ2-1; 14 bases are shared with TRBD2. The CDR3 consists of 17 residues. Losses at the gene ends were 6 bases for V and 4 bases for J; bases not matched to a gene: 8. The germline CDR1 and CDR2 sequences are SGHTA and FQGNSA. CDR3 amino acids: CASSRLAGGPLYNEQFF. The CDR3, as DNA: TGTGCCAGCAGTCGACTAGCGGGAGGGCCTTTATACAATGAGCAGTTCTTC.